The rows below give T cell receptor beta chains drawn from one sample of a study of blood T cell repertoires in COVID-19. TCRdb's table, derived via immunoSEQ multiplex PCR, lists solely in-frame clones and lacks some. This table holds roughly 260,000 clones, 88% found once. What was sequenced was peripheral blood. These receptors all come from a man between 60 and 70 years old who had recovered from COVID-19. The CDR3 runs from the conserved cysteine through the conserved F or W. Fields, in order: V gene, clone size, J gene, D gene, CDR3 protein, CDR3 DNA. The D gene is left open where the match is weak. Some rows mark clone size as missing; the rest say once, few, many or name a class of expanded clone.

>TRBV6-5|once|TRBJ1-2|-
CASRTYLANYGYTF
TGTGCCAGCCGAACCTATCTAGCTAACTATGGCTACACCTTC
>TRBV4-2|-|TRBJ1-1|-
CASSHSKSGGPPEAFF
TGTGCCAGCAGCCACTCCAAGTCGGGAGGGCCCCCTGAAGCTTTCTTT
>TRBV11-2|-|TRBJ1-1|-
CASSLDYQLMNTEAFF
TGTGCCAGCAGCTTAGATTATCAGTTGATGAACACTGAAGCTTTCTTT
>TRBV10-3|-|TRBJ1-2|TRBD1
CAISQGPGGNYGYTF
TGTGCCATCAGCCAGGGGCCAGGGGGAAACTATGGCTACACCTTC
>TRBV5-1|-|TRBJ2-7|TRBD1
CASSPPGQSNEQYF
TGCGCCAGCAGCCCTCCGGGACAGTCCAACGAGCAGTACTTC
>TRBV7-9|-|TRBJ2-4|TRBD1
CASSAGQGRNIQYF
TGTGCCAGCAGCGCAGGACAGGGTAGGAACATTCAGTACTTC
>TRBV9|once|TRBJ1-3|TRBD1
CASSVSWGQISGNTIYF
TGTGCCAGCAGCGTATCCTGGGGACAGATCTCTGGAAACACCATATATTTT
>TRBV5-1|-|TRBJ2-1|-
CASSLAGVGNEQFF
TGCGCCAGCAGCTTGGCAGGGGTTGGTAATGAGCAGTTCTTC
>TRBV6-6|-|TRBJ1-3|-
CASTPRGSSGNTIYF
TGTGCCAGCACCCCTCGGGGGAGCTCTGGAAACACCATATATTTT
>TRBV5-1|-|TRBJ2-3|TRBD2
CASRGGGASTDTQYF
TGCGCCAGCAGAGGCGGGGGGGCTAGCACAGATACGCAGTATTTT
>TRBV5-4|-|TRBJ1-3|-
CASSLAGVEGNTIYF
TGTGCCAGCAGCTTGGCGGGGGTGGAGGGAAACACCATATATTTT
>TRBV27|-|TRBJ1-1|-
CASSLSRSEAFF
TGTGCCAGCAGTTTAAGCAGGTCTGAAGCTTTCTTT
>TRBV15|-|TRBJ2-7|-
CATSRDREGREQYF
TGTGCCACCAGCAGAGATCGGGAAGGACGCGAGCAGTACTTC
>TRBV19|-|TRBJ1-6|-
CASSLGRANSPLHF
TGTGCCAGCTCCCTAGGCAGAGCTAATTCACCCCTCCACTTT